A selection of T cell receptor beta chains follows, all from one sample in a study of T cell responses to AZD1222 COVID-19 vaccine. Method: immunoSEQ multiplex PCR; TCRdb's copy keeps in-frame clones and lacks some. The table lists some 63,000 clones, roughly nine tenths of them singletons. The specimen comprised peripheral blood, sampled 28 days after the second AZD1222 dose. The receptors originated from an adult who received the AZD1222 COVID-19 vaccine. Both conserved end residues are part of each CDR3. The D gene is left open where the match is weak. Clone size, where shown, is once, few, many, or a class for clones that have expanded.

V gene: TRBV11-2
D gene: NA
J gene: TRBJ2-7
clone size: NA
CDR3 protein: CASSLVSGAGSEQYF
CDR3 DNA: TGTGCCAGCAGCTTAGTTTCTGGGGCAGGGTCCGAGCAGTACTTC

V gene: TRBV5-1
D gene: TRBD1
J gene: TRBJ1-2
clone size: NA
CDR3 protein: CASSLVGQGEGYTF
CDR3 DNA: TGCGCCAGCAGCTTGGTGGGACAGGGAGAGGGCTACACCTTC

V gene: TRBV28
D gene: TRBD2
J gene: TRBJ2-2
clone size: once
CDR3 protein: CASSRTSGGPTGELFF
CDR3 DNA: TGTGCCAGCAGCCGGACTAGCGGGGGGCCCACCGGGGAGCTGTTTTTT

V gene: TRBV5-6
D gene: TRBD1
J gene: TRBJ1-5
clone size: NA
CDR3 protein: CASSRFGRGENQPQHF
CDR3 DNA: TGTGCCAGCAGCCGGTTCGGCAGGGGGGAGAATCAGCCCCAGCATTTT

V gene: TRBV19
D gene: TRBD2
J gene: TRBJ2-7
clone size: NA
CDR3 protein: CASTSRGRDNEQYF
CDR3 DNA: TGTGCCAGTACCTCCCGCGGGAGAGACAACGAGCAGTACTTC

V gene: TRBV28
D gene: NA
J gene: TRBJ1-2
clone size: NA
CDR3 protein: CAILPEGLGGYTF
CDR3 DNA: TGTGCCATCTTACCGGAGGGGCTGGGGGGCTACACCTTC

V gene: TRBV6-1
D gene: NA
J gene: TRBJ1-5
clone size: NA
CDR3 protein: CASSEGTLSNQPQHF
CDR3 DNA: TGTGCCAGCAGTGAAGGGACACTTAGCAATCAGCCCCAGCATTTT

V gene: TRBV25-1
D gene: NA
J gene: TRBJ2-3
clone size: NA
CDR3 protein: CASSGGFRADTQYF
CDR3 DNA: TGTGCCAGCAGTGGGGGGTTTAGGGCAGATACGCAGTATTTT

V gene: TRBV5-1
D gene: NA
J gene: TRBJ2-5
clone size: few
CDR3 protein: CASSFGSGWQETQYF
CDR3 DNA: TGCGCCAGCAGCTTCGGTTCCGGTTGGCAAGAGACCCAGTACTTC

V gene: TRBV30
D gene: TRBD2
J gene: TRBJ2-7
clone size: NA
CDR3 protein: CAWIGDIAGPNTAYEQYF
CDR3 DNA: TGTGCCTGGATTGGGGATATAGCGGGGCCCAATACGGCCTACGAGCAGTACTTC

V gene: TRBV7-9
D gene: TRBD1
J gene: TRBJ1-2
clone size: NA
CDR3 protein: CASSSGQASVF
CDR3 DNA: TGTGCCAGCAGCTCGGGACAGGCGTCGGTGTTC

V gene: TRBV3-1/TRBV3-2
D gene: NA
J gene: TRBJ2-7
clone size: NA
CDR3 protein: CASSQMKRPSYEQYF
CDR3 DNA: TGTGCCAGCAGCCAAATGAAACGTCCTTCCTACGAGCAGTACTTC

V gene: TRBV7-9
D gene: NA
J gene: TRBJ1-5
clone size: NA
CDR3 protein: CASSHQHQPQHF
CDR3 DNA: TGTGCCAGCAGTCACCAGCATCAGCCCCAGCATTTT

V gene: TRBV7-6
D gene: TRBD2
J gene: TRBJ2-5
clone size: NA
CDR3 protein: CASSLSGIFAGQETQYF
CDR3 DNA: TGTGCCAGCAGCTTAAGCGGGATCTTCGCCGGGCAAGAGACCCAGTACTTC

V gene: TRBV7-2
D gene: TRBD1
J gene: TRBJ1-5
clone size: few
CDR3 protein: CASSLGQGNQPQHF
CDR3 DNA: TGTGCCAGCAGCTTGGGACAGGGCAATCAGCCCCAGCATTTT

V gene: TRBV18
D gene: NA
J gene: TRBJ1-3
clone size: NA
CDR3 protein: CASSPPGARVSSGNTIYF
CDR3 DNA: TGTGCCAGCTCACCACCGGGGGCCAGGGTTTCCTCTGGAAACACCATATATTTT

V gene: TRBV5-6
D gene: NA
J gene: TRBJ1-1
clone size: NA
CDR3 protein: CASSLWQRGSNTEAFF
CDR3 DNA: TGTGCCAGCAGCTTGTGGCAGAGGGGATCGAACACTGAAGCTTTCTTT

V gene: TRBV6-4
D gene: NA
J gene: TRBJ2-7
clone size: NA
CDR3 protein: CASSEEGGHEQYF
CDR3 DNA: TGTGCCAGCAGTGAGGAAGGGGGTCACGAGCAGTACTTC

V gene: TRBV11-2
D gene: TRBD2
J gene: TRBJ2-2
clone size: once
CDR3 protein: CASSWSPSGNTGELFF
CDR3 DNA: TGTGCCAGCAGCTGGAGCCCTAGCGGGAACACCGGGGAGCTGTTTTTT

V gene: TRBV30
D gene: NA
J gene: TRBJ2-2
clone size: NA
CDR3 protein: CAWSVIGQYTGELFF
CDR3 DNA: TGTGCCTGGAGTGTAATTGGACAGTACACCGGGGAGCTGTTTTTT

V gene: TRBV6-4
D gene: NA
J gene: TRBJ2-3
clone size: NA
CDR3 protein: CASSDSRVGRDTQYF
CDR3 DNA: TGTGCCAGCAGTGACTCGAGGGTAGGGCGGGATACGCAGTATTTT

V gene: TRBV9
D gene: NA
J gene: TRBJ1-3
clone size: NA
CDR3 protein: CASSVGRAYSGNTIYF
CDR3 DNA: TGTGCCAGCAGCGTAGGTAGAGCATACTCTGGAAACACCATATATTTT

V gene: TRBV5-4
D gene: TRBD2
J gene: TRBJ2-5
clone size: NA
CDR3 protein: CASSPRLAGGLETQYF
CDR3 DNA: TGTGCCAGCAGCCCGCGACTAGCGGGGGGGCTGGAGACCCAGTACTTC

V gene: TRBV6-5
D gene: NA
J gene: TRBJ1-1
clone size: NA
CDR3 protein: CASSYRRFGGKTEAFF
CDR3 DNA: TGTGCCAGCAGTTACCGCCGTTTTGGGGGAAAGACTGAAGCTTTCTTT

V gene: TRBV9
D gene: NA
J gene: TRBJ2-1
clone size: NA
CDR3 protein: CASSGGKNPVIFNEQFF
CDR3 DNA: TGTGCCAGCAGCGGCGGAAAAAATCCCGTTATATTCAATGAGCAGTTCTTC

V gene: TRBV4-3
D gene: NA
J gene: TRBJ2-2
clone size: NA
CDR3 protein: CASSPGRLTNTGELFF
CDR3 DNA: TGCGCCAGCAGCCCTGGAAGACTTACGAACACCGGGGAGCTGTTTTTT

V gene: TRBV9
D gene: NA
J gene: TRBJ2-7
clone size: NA
CDR3 protein: CASSVGRVSYEQYF
CDR3 DNA: TGTGCCAGCAGCGTAGGCAGGGTTTCCTACGAGCAGTACTTC

V gene: TRBV6-4
D gene: NA
J gene: TRBJ1-1
clone size: once
CDR3 protein: CASSPQGPPETEAFF
CDR3 DNA: TGTGCCAGCAGTCCCCAGGGGCCCCCCGAGACTGAAGCTTTCTTT

V gene: TRBV6-2/TRBV6-3
D gene: NA
J gene: TRBJ2-7
clone size: NA
CDR3 protein: CASSPRRGAYEQYF
CDR3 DNA: TGTGCCAGCAGTCCCCGGAGAGGGGCCTACGAGCAGTACTTC

V gene: TRBV7-2
D gene: TRBD2
J gene: TRBJ2-1
clone size: NA
CDR3 protein: CASSTSGTSHNEQFF
CDR3 DNA: TGTGCCAGCAGCACCTCCGGGACTAGCCACAATGAGCAGTTCTTC

V gene: TRBV7-9
D gene: NA
J gene: TRBJ2-6
clone size: NA
CDR3 protein: CASSLSAIGANVLTF
CDR3 DNA: TGTGCCAGCAGCTTATCGGCGATAGGGGCCAACGTCCTGACTTTC

V gene: TRBV30
D gene: NA
J gene: TRBJ2-5
clone size: NA
CDR3 protein: CAWSDVLETQYF
CDR3 DNA: TGTGCCTGGAGTGACGTGCTGGAGACCCAGTACTTC

V gene: TRBV29-1
D gene: NA
J gene: TRBJ1-2
clone size: NA
CDR3 protein: CSVEGGDIRVYGYTF
CDR3 DNA: TGCAGCGTTGAAGGGGGGGACATCCGAGTCTATGGCTACACCTTC

V gene: TRBV6-5
D gene: NA
J gene: TRBJ1-5
clone size: NA
CDR3 protein: CASSQGYQPQHF
CDR3 DNA: TGTGCCAGTTCCCAAGGGTATCAGCCCCAGCATTTT

V gene: TRBV2
D gene: NA
J gene: TRBJ1-2
clone size: NA
CDR3 protein: CATGRRPQEGYTF
CDR3 DNA: TGTGCCACCGGCCGTCGACCCCAAGAAGGCTACACCTTC

V gene: TRBV18
D gene: NA
J gene: TRBJ1-3
clone size: NA
CDR3 protein: CASSPSHVSTGNTIYF
CDR3 DNA: TGTGCCAGCTCACCATCCCACGTATCAACTGGAAACACCATATATTTT

V gene: TRBV16
D gene: NA
J gene: TRBJ1-5
clone size: few
CDR3 protein: CASSQSQTVNQPQHF
CDR3 DNA: TGTGCCAGCAGCCAATCTCAAACAGTTAATCAGCCCCAGCATTTT

V gene: TRBV11-2
D gene: NA
J gene: TRBJ1-3
clone size: NA
CDR3 protein: CASSIDGHIGNTIYF
CDR3 DNA: TGTGCCAGCAGCATCGACGGACACATTGGAAACACCATATATTTT

V gene: TRBV5-6
D gene: NA
J gene: TRBJ1-2
clone size: NA
CDR3 protein: CASSRGGGYTF
CDR3 DNA: TGTGCCAGCAGCAGGGGCGGTGGCTACACCTTC

V gene: TRBV28
D gene: TRBD1
J gene: TRBJ2-7
clone size: NA
CDR3 protein: CATIEQGVYEQYF
CDR3 DNA: TGTGCCACCATCGAACAGGGGGTTTACGAGCAGTACTTC

V gene: TRBV7-6
D gene: NA
J gene: TRBJ1-2
clone size: once
CDR3 protein: CASSSIGSAEQLYGYTF
CDR3 DNA: TGTGCCAGCAGCTCCATTGGGTCTGCAGAGCAGCTTTATGGCTACACCTTC

V gene: TRBV3-1/TRBV3-2
D gene: NA
J gene: TRBJ1-2
clone size: few
CDR3 protein: CASSPPDAVRIYGYTF
CDR3 DNA: TGTGCCAGCAGCCCCCCCGATGCCGTTCGGATTTATGGCTACACCTTC

V gene: TRBV30
D gene: TRBD1
J gene: TRBJ2-7
clone size: NA
CDR3 protein: CAWSAPGQGQNEQYF
CDR3 DNA: TGTGCCTGGAGTGCACCGGGACAGGGTCAAAACGAGCAGTACTTC

V gene: TRBV4-1
D gene: TRBD2
J gene: TRBJ2-7
clone size: once
CDR3 protein: CASSQMGTSATREQYF
CDR3 DNA: TGCGCCAGCAGCCAAATGGGGACTAGCGCTACGAGGGAGCAGTACTTC

V gene: TRBV19
D gene: TRBD1
J gene: TRBJ1-2
clone size: NA
CDR3 protein: CASSPPGQGTNYGYTF
CDR3 DNA: TGTGCCAGTAGTCCACCGGGACAGGGGACTAACTATGGCTACACCTTC

V gene: TRBV9
D gene: NA
J gene: TRBJ2-7
clone size: NA
CDR3 protein: CASSATTQGGHSYEQYF
CDR3 DNA: TGTGCCAGCAGCGCTACTACACAGGGCGGACACTCCTACGAGCAGTACTTC

V gene: TRBV13
D gene: NA
J gene: TRBJ2-7
clone size: NA
CDR3 protein: CASSPGGSLSYEQYF
CDR3 DNA: TGTGCCAGCAGCCCCGGTGGGTCCCTCTCCTACGAGCAGTACTTC

V gene: TRBV15
D gene: NA
J gene: TRBJ2-7
clone size: NA
CDR3 protein: CATSRDRGRNYEQYF
CDR3 DNA: TGTGCCACCAGCAGAGATCGAGGCAGGAACTACGAGCAGTACTTC

V gene: TRBV5-4
D gene: NA
J gene: TRBJ2-7
clone size: NA
CDR3 protein: CASSYLQGAVYEQYF
CDR3 DNA: TGTGCCAGCAGCTACCTACAGGGAGCCGTCTACGAGCAGTACTTC

V gene: TRBV7-3
D gene: TRBD2
J gene: TRBJ2-1
clone size: NA
CDR3 protein: CASSSGGGIDEQFF
CDR3 DNA: TGTGCCAGCAGCTCCGGCGGGGGTATCGATGAGCAGTTCTTC